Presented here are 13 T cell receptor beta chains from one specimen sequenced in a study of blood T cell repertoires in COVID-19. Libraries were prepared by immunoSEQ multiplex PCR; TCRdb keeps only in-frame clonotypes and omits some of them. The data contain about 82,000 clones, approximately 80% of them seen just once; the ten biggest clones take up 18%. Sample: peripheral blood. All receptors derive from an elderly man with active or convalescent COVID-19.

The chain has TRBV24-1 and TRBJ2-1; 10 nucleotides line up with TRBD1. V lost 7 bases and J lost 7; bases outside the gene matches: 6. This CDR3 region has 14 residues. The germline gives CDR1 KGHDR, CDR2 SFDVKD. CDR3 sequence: CATRRDRGKNEQFF. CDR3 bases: TGTGCCACCAGGCGGGACAGGGGCAAAAATGAGCAGTTCTTC.

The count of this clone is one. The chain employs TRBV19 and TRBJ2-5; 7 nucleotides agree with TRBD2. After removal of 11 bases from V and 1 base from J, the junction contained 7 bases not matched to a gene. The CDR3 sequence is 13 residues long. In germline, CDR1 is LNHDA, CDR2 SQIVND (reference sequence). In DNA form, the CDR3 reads TGTGCCGTCGGTGGGGGGGGCCAAGAGACCCAGTACTTC. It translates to CAVGGGGQETQYF.

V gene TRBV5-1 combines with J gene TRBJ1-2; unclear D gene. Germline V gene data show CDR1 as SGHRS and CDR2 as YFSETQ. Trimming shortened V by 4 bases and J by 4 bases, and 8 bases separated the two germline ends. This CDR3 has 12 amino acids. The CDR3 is CASSPDIYGYTF. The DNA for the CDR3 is TGCGCCAGCAGCCCTGACATCTATGGCTACACCTTC.

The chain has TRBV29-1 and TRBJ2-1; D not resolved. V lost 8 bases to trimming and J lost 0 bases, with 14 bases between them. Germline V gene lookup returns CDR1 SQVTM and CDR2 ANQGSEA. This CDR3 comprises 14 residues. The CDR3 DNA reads TGCAGCCTAAAGGTCGCTAGCTCCTACAATGAGCAGTTCTTC. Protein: CSLKVASSYNEQFF.

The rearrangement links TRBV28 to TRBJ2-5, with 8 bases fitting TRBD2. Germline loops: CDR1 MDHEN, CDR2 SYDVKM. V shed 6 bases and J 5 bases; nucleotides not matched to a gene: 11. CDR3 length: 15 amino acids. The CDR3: CASSPPGGKFETQYF. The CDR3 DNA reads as TGTGCCAGCAGCCCTCCGGGGGGGAAATTTGAGACCCAGTACTTC.

The CDR3 DNA sequence: TGCGCCAGCAGCTTGGCCCCGGGGGACACTGAAGCTTTCTTT. Its translation is CASSLAPGDTEAFF. The genes are TRBV5-1 and TRBJ1-1, with D possibly being TRBD1 (5 bases). This CDR3 is 14 amino acids long. V lost 0 bases and J 3 bases, leaving 9 bases between the germline ends. The germline V gene has CDR1 SGHRS and CDR2 YFSETQ. Using reference TRBV5-1 and TRBJ1-1 for the parts outside the CDR3, the full variable domain is KAGVTQTPRYLIKTRGQQVTLSCSPISGHRSVSWYQQTPGQGLQFLFEYFSETQRNKGNFPGRFSGRQFSNSRSEMNVSTLELGDSALYLCASSLAPGDTEAFFGQGTRLTVV.

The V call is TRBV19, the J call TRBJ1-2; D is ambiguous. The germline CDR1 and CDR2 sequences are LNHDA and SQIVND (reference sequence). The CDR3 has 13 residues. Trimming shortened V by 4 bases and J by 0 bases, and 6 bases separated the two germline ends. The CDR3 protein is CASSTGSNYGYTF. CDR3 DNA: TGTGCCAGTAGTACGGGATCTAACTATGGCTACACCTTC.

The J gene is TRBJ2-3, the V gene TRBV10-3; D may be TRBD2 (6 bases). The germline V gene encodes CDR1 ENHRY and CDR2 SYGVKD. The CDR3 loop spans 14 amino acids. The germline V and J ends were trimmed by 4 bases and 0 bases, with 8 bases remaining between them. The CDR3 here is CAISASGSTDTQYF. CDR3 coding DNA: TGTGCCATCAGTGCGAGCGGGAGCACAGATACGCAGTATTTT.

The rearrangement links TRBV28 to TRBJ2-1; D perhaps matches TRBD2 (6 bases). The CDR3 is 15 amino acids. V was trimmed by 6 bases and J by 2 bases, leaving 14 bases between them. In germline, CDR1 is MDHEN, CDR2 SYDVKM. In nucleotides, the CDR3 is TGTGCCAGCAGCCTCGGGGGACTGACCTACAATGAGCAGTTCTTC. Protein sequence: CASSLGGLTYNEQFF.

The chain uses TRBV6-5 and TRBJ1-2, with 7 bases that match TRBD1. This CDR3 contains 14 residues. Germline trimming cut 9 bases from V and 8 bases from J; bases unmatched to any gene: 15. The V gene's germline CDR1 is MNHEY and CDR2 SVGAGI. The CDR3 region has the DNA TGTGCCAGTTCTTATGACAGGGACAAGTACGGCTACACCTTC. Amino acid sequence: CASSYDRDKYGYTF.

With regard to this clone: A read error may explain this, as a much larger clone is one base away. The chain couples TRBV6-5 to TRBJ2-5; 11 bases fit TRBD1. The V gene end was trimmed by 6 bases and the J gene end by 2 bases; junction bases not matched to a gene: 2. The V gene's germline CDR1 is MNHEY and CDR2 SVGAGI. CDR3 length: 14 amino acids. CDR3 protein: CASSRDRGQETQYF. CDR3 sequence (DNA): TGTGCCAGCAGCCGGGACAGGGGGCAAGAGACCCAGTACTTC.

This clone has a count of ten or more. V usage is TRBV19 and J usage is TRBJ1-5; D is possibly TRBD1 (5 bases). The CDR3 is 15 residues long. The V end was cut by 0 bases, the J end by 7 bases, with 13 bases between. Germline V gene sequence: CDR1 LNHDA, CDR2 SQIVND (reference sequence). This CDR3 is CASSIDRQGSQPQHF. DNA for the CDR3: TGTGCCAGTAGTATAGATCGCCAGGGCAGCCAGCCCCAGCATTTT.

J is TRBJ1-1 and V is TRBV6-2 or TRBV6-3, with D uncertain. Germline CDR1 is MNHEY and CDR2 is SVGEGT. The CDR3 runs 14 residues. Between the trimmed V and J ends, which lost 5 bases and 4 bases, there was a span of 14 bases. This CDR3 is CASSVLAGGTEAFF. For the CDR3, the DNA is TGTGCCAGCAGTGTCCTGGCGGGAGGCACTGAAGCTTTCTTT.